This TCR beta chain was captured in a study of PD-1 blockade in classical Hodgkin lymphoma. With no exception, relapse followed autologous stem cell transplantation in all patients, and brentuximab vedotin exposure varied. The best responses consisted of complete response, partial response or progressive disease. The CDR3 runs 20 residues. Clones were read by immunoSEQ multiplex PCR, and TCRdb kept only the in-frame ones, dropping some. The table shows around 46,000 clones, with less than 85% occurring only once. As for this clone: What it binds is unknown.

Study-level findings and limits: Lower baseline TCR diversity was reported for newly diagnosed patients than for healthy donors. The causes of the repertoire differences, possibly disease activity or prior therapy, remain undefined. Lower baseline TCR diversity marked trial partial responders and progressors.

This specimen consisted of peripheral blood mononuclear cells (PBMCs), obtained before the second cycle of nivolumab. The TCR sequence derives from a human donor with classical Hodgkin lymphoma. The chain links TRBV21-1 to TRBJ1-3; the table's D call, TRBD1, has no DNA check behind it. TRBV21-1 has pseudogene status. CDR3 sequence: CASSKIYPTASSHSGNTIYF. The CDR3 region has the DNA TGTGCCAGCAGCAAAATATACCCGACAGCGAGTAGCCACTCTGGAAACACCATATATTTT.